The text below deals with one TCR beta chain. Its antigen remains unidentified. This specimen comes from a study of response to subunit inactivated influenza vaccine. Study conclusions and caveats: Every seasonal influenza vaccination brings in few new T cells, the authors suggested.

The V and J ends lost 6 bases and 7 bases respectively, with 19 bases between them. This CDR3 has 13 residues. CDR1 is DFQATT and CDR2 is SNEGSKA in the germline V gene (reference sequence). From the RT-PCR reads, TCRdb called clonotypes with MiXCR, one entry per CDR3 protein. This sample has hundreds of thousands of distinct CDR3 sequences, with about 25% found just once. The gene calls are TRBV20-1 and TRBJ2-7; a possible D gene is TRBD2 (7 bases). The sample was CD4+ T cells sorted from PBMCs, taken 5 days after vaccination. This sequence was found in a man aged 45-65 years who received an inactivated influenza vaccine. This CDR3 is CSALLGGGREQYF. The CDR3 nucleotides are TGCAGTGCGCTTCTAGGGGGGGGAAGGGAGCAGTACTTC.